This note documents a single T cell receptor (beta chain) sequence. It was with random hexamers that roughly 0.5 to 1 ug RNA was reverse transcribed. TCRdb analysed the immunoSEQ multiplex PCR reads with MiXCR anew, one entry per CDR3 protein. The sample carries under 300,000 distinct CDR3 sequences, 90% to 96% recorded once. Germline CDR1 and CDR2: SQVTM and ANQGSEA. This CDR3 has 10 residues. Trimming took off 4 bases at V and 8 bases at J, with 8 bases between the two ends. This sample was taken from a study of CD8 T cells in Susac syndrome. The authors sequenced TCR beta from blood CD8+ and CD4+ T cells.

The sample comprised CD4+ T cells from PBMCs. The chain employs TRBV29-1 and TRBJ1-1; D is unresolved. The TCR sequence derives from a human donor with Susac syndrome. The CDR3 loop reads CSVAGSEAFF. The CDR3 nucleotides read TGCAGCGTTGCCGGTTCAGAAGCTTTCTTT.